The entry below describes one T cell receptor beta chain. Antigen unknown. The record originates from a study of graft-versus-host responses after intestinal transplantation. At the level of the study: Every recipient had anti-thymocyte globulin induction and about three years of tacrolimus plus steroids.

General observations from the study: The recipient marrow held GvH clones, and some of them showed up first in ileum or blood.

Repertoires were generated with immunoSEQ multiplex PCR, while TCRdb's copy carries only in-frame clones and drops some. The table lists tens of thousands of clones, about 90% of them singletons, with roughly 0.64% in the top ten. Sequencing was performed on PBMCs, taken 98 days after intestinal transplantation. The receptor was derived from a human patient who received an intestinal transplant, so some T cells may come from the graft donor.

The CDR3 bases are TGTGCCAGCTCACCACCGTACGGGGCCAACGTCCTGACTTTC. It specifies CASSPPYGANVLTF. J is TRBJ2-6 and V is TRBV18; D gene uncertain. CDR1 and CDR2 from the germline V gene are KGHSH and LQKENI. V was shortened by 0 bases and J by 4 bases, with 4 bases between the two germline ends. The CDR3 sequence is 14 residues long.